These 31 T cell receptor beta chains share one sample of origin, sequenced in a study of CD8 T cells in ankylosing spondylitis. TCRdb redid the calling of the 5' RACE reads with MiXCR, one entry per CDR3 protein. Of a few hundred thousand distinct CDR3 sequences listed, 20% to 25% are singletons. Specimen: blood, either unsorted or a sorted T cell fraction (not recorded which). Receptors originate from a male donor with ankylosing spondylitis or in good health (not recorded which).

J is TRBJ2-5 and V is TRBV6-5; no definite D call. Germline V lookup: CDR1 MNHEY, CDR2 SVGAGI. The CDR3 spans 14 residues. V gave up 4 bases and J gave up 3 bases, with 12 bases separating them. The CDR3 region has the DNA TGTGCCAGCAGTTCCTTTTCGGGCGAAGAGACCCAGTACTTC. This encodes CASSSFSGEETQYF.

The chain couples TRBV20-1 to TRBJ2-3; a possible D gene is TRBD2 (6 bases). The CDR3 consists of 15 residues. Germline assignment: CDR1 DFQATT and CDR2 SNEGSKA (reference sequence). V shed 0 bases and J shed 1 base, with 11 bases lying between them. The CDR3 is CSARDVGEGTDTQYF. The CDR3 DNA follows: TGCAGTGCTAGAGATGTCGGGGAGGGCACAGATACGCAGTATTTT.

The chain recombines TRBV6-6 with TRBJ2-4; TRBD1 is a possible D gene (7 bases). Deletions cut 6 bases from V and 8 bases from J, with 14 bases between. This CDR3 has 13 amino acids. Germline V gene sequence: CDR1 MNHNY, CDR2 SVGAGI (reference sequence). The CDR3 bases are TGTGCCAGCAGGGACAGGACGGGAGACATTCAGTACTTC. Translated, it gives CASRDRTGDIQYF.

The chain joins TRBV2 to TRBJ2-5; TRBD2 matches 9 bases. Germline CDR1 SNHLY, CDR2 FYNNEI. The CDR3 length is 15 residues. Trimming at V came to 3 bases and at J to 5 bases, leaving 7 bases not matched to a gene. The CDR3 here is CASSDAGGPGETQYF. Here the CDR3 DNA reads TGTGCCAGCAGTGATGCGGGGGGGCCGGGGGAGACCCAGTACTTC.

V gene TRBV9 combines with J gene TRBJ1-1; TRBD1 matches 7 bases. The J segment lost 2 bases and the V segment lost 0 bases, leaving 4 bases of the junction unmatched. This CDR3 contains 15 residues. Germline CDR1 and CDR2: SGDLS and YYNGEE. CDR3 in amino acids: CASSVGQGVNTEAFF. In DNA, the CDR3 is TGTGCCAGCAGCGTAGGACAGGGAGTAAACACTGAAGCTTTCTTT.

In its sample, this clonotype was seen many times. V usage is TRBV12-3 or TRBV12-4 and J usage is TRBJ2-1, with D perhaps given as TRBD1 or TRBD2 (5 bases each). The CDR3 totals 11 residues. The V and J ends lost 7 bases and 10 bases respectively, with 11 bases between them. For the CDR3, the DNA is TGTGCCAGCACCCTCGGGGCAGAGCAGTTCTTC. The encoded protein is CASTLGAEQFF.

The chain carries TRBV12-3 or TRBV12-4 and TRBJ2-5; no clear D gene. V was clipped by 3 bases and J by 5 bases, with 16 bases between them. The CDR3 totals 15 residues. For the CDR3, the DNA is TGTGCCAGCAGTTTCCGGACCTCCGGCGCTGAGACCCAGTACTTC. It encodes CASSFRTSGAETQYF.

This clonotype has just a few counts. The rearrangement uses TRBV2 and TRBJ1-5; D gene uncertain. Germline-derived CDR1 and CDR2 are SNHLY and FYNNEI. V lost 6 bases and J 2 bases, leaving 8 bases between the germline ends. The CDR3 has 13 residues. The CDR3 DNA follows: TGTGCCAGCAGCGGCCGGGGCAATCAGCCCCAGCATTTT. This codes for CASSGRGNQPQHF.

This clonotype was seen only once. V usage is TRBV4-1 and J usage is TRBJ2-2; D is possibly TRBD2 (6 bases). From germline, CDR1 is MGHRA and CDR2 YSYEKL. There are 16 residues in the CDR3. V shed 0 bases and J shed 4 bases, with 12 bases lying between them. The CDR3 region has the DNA TGCGCCAGCAGCCAAGAGGGAGGCAGAACCACCGGGGAGCTGTTTTTT. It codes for CASSQEGGRTTGELFF.

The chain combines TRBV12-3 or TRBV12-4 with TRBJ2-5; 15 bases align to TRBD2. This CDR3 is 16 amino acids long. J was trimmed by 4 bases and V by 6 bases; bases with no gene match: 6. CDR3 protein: CASSGLAGGLGETQYF. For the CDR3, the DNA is TGTGCCAGCAGCGGACTAGCGGGGGGGCTCGGAGAGACCCAGTACTTC.

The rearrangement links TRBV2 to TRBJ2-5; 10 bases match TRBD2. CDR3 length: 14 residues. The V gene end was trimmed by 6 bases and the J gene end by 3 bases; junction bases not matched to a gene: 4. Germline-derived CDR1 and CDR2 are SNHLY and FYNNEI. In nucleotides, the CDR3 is TGTGCCAGCAGGCTTACTAGCGGGGAAGAGACCCAGTACTTC. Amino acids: CASRLTSGEETQYF.

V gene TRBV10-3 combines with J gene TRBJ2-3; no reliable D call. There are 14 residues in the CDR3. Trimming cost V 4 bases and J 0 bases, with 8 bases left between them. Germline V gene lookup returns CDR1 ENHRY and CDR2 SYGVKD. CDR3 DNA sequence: TGTGCCATCAGTGGTGGCAGAAGCACAGATACGCAGTATTTT. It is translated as CAISGGRSTDTQYF.

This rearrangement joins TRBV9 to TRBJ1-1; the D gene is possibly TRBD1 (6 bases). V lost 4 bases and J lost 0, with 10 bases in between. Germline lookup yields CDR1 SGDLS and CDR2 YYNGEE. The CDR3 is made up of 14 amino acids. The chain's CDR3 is CASSIGQMNTEAFF. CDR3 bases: TGTGCCAGCAGCATCGGACAGATGAACACTGAAGCTTTCTTT.

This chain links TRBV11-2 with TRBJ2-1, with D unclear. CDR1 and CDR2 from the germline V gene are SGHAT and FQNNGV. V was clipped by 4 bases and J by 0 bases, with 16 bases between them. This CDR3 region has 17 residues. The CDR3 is CASSSRAGPSSYNEQFF. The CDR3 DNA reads TGTGCCAGCAGCTCTAGAGCTGGGCCGAGCTCCTACAATGAGCAGTTCTTC.

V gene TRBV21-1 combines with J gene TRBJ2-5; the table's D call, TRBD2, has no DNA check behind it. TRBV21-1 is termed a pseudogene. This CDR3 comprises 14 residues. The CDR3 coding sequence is TGTGCCAGCAGCATAGGGGCAGGAGGAGAGACCCAGTACTTC. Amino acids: CASSIGAGGETQYF.

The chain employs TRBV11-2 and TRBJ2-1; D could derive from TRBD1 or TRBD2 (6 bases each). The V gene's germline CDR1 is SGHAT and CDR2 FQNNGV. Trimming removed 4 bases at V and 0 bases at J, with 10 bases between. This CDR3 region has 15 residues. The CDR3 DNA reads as TGTGCCAGCAGCTGGGGGGCCGGCTCCTACAATGAGCAGTTCTTC. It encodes CASSWGAGSYNEQFF.

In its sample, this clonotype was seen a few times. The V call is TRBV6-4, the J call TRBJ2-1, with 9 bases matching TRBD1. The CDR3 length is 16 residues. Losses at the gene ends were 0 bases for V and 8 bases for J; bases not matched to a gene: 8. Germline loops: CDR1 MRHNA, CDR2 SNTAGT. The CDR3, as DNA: TGTGCCAGCAGTGACTCCGACGGGACAGGGCTGCATGAGCAGTTCTTC. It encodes CASSDSDGTGLHEQFF.

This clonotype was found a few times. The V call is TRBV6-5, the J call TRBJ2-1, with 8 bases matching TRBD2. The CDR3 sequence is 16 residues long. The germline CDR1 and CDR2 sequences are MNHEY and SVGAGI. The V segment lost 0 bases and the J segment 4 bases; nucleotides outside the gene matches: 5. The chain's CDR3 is CASSYSVAGPYNEQFF. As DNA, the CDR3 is TGTGCCAGCAGTTACTCGGTAGCGGGGCCATACAATGAGCAGTTCTTC.

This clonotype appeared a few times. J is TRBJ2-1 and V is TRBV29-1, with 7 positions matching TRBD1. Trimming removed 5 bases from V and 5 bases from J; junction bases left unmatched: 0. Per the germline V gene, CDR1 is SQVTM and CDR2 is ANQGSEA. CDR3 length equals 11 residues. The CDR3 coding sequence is TGCAGCGTTCAGGGGGACAATGAGCAGTTCTTC. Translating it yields CSVQGDNEQFF.

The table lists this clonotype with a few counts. CDR3 in amino acids: CASSQDAAENTEAFF. The CDR3 nucleotides read TGTGCCAGCAGCCAAGATGCGGCAGAGAACACTGAAGCTTTCTTT. The V call is TRBV4-2, the J call TRBJ1-1; D is unresolved. The CDR3 spans 15 residues. Germline lookup yields CDR1 LGHNA and CDR2 YNFKEQ. The ends were cut back, 0 bases at V and 1 base at J, with 9 bases in the middle.

CDR3 loop: CASSQENGGGYEQYF. The CDR3 DNA reads as TGCGCCAGCAGCCAAGAAAACGGGGGTGGGTACGAGCAGTACTTC. V usage is TRBV4-1 and J usage is TRBJ2-7; TRBD2 is a possible D gene (6 bases). CDR3 length: 15 residues. Per the germline V gene, CDR1 is MGHRA and CDR2 is YSYEKL. The ends were cut back, 0 bases at V and 4 bases at J, with 13 bases in the middle.

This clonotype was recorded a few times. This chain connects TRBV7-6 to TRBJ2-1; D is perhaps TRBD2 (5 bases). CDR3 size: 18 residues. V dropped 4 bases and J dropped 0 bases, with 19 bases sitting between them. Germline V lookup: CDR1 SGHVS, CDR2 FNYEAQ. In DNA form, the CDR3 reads TGTGCCAGCAGCTCCCCCACCCCCACGGGGAGCTCCTACAATGAGCAGTTCTTC. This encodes CASSSPTPTGSSYNEQFF.

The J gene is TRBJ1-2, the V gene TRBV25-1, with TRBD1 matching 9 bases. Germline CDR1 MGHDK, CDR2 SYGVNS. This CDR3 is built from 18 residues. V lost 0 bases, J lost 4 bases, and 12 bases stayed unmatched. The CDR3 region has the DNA TGTGCCAGCAGTGAATACCCAGCGACAGGGGGGCATTTCTATGGCTACACCTTC. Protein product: CASSEYPATGGHFYGYTF.

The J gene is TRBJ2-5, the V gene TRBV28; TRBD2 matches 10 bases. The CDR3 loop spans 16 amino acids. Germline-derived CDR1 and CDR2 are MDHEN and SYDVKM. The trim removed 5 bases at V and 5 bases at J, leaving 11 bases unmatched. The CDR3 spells CASSPGGSGGFETQYF. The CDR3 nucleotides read TGTGCCAGCAGTCCGGGAGGTAGCGGGGGGTTTGAGACCCAGTACTTC.

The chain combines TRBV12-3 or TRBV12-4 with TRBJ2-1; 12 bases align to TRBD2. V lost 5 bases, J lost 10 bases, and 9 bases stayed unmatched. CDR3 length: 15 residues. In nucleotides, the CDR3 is TGTGCCAGCAGTCCCCTCCGGGGACTAGCGGGCGAGCAGTTCTTC. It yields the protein CASSPLRGLAGEQFF.

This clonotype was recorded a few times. CDR3 loop: CASRVQGASNQPQHF. CDR3 coding DNA: TGTGCCAGCAGGGTACAGGGGGCCAGCAATCAGCCCCAGCATTTT. The chain employs TRBV2 and TRBJ1-5, with 9 bases identical to TRBD1. This CDR3 contains 15 residues. J lost 1 base, V lost 6 bases, and 4 bases had no gene match. Germline lookup yields CDR1 SNHLY and CDR2 FYNNEI.

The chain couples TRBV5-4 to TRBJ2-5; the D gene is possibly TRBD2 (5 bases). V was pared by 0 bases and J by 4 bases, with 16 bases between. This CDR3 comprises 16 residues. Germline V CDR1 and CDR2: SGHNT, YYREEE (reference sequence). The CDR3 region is CASSLGGERLGETQYF. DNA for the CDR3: TGTGCCAGCAGCTTGGGTGGGGAGAGGTTGGGAGAGACCCAGTACTTC. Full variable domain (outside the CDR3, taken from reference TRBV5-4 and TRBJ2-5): ETGVTQSPTHLIKTRGQQVTLRCSSQSGHNTVSWYQQALGQGPQFIFQYYREEENGRGNFPPRFSGLQFPNYSSELNVNALELDDSALYLCASSLGGERLGETQYFGPGTRLLVL.

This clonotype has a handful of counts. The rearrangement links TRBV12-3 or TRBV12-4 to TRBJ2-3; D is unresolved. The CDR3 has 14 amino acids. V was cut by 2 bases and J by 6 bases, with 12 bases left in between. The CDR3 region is CASSLRGAADTQYF. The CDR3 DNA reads TGTGCCAGCAGTTTACGAGGTGCCGCGGATACGCAGTATTTT.

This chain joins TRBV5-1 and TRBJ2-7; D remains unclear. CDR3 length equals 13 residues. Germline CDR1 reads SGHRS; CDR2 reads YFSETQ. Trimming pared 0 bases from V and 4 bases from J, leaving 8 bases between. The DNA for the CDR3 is TGCGCCAGCAGCTTGGCTGACTGGTACGAGCAGTACTTC. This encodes CASSLADWYEQYF.

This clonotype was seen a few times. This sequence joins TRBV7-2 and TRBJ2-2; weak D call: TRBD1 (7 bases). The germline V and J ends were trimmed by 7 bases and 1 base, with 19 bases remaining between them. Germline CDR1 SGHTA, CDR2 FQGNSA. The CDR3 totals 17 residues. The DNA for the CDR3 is TGTGCCAGCACCCAACCTCGCGGGACAGTGAACACCGGGGAGCTGTTTTTT. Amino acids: CASTQPRGTVNTGELFF.

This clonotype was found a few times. CDR3 amino acids: CSATKSPLDTEPTDTQYF. In nucleotides, the CDR3 is TGCAGTGCTACAAAGTCCCCCCTGGACACCGAACCCACAGATACGCAGTATTTT. V usage is TRBV20-1 and J usage is TRBJ2-3, with D tentatively TRBD1 (5 bases). Looked up from germline, CDR1 is DFQATT and CDR2 is SNEGSKA (reference sequence). Trimming left V 4 bases short and J 2 bases short, with 25 bases between. This CDR3 region has 18 residues.